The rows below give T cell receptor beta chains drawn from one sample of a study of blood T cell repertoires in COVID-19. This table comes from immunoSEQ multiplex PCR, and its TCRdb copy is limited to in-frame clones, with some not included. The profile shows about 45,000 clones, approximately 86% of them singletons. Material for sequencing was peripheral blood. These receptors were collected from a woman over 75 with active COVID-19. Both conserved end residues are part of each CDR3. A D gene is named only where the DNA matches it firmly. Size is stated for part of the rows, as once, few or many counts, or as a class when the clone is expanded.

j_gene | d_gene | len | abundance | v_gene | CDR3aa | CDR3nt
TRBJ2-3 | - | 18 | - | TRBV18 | CASSDAFGQGLDTDTQYF | TGTGCCAGCTCAGACGCCTTTGGGCAGGGGTTAGACACAGATACGCAGTATTTT
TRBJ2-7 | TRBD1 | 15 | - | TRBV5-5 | CASSRTGTGTYEQYF | TGTGCCAGCAGCCGAACCGGGACAGGAACCTACGAGCAGTACTTC
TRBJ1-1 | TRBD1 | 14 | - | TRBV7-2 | CASSLGQGHTEAFF | TGTGCCAGCAGCCTGGGACAGGGTCACACTGAAGCTTTCTTT
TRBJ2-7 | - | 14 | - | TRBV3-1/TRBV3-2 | CASSQTTGTYEQYF | TGTGCCAGCAGCCAGACTACCGGTACCTACGAGCAGTACTTC
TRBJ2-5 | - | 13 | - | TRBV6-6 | CASSWGGEETQYF | TGTGCCAGCAGTTGGGGAGGCGAAGAGACCCAGTACTTC
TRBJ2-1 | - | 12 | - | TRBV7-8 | CASSLIDNEQFF | TGTGCCAGCAGCTTGATAGACAATGAGCAGTTCTTC
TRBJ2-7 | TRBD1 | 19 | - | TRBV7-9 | CASSQLTGQGAGAGHEQYF | TGTGCCAGCAGCCAGCTAACCGGCCAGGGGGCAGGGGCAGGTCACGAGCAGTACTTC
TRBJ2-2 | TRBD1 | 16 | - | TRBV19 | CASHQAQGAPTGELFF | TGTGCCAGTCACCAGGCTCAGGGGGCGCCCACCGGGGAGCTGTTTTTT
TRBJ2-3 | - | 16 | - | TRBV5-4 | CASSLFRGALSGTQYF | TGTGCCAGCAGCTTATTCCGGGGGGCCCTTTCCGGTACGCAGTATTTT
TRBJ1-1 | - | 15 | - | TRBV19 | CASSTTGTTNTEAFF | TGTGCCAGTAGTACCACCGGGACAACGAACACTGAAGCTTTCTTT
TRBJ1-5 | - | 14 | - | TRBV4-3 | CASSQQLSNQPQHF | TGCGCCAGCAGCCAGCAACTTAGCAATCAGCCCCAGCATTTT
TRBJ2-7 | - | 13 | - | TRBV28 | CASRRQATYEQYF | TGTGCCAGCAGGCGACAAGCTACCTACGAGCAGTACTTC
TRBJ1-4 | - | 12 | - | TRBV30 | CAWNRVGEKLFF | TGTGCCTGGAACAGGGTGGGTGAAAAACTGTTTTTT
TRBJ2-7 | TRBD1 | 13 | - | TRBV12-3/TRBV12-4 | CASTLQGAYEQYF | TGTGCCAGCACCCTCCAGGGGGCCTACGAGCAGTACTTC
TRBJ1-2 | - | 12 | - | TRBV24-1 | CATSASGYGYTF | TGTGCCACCAGTGCATCGGGTTATGGCTACACCTTC
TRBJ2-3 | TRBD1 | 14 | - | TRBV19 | CASGNRGQTDTQYF | TGTGCCAGTGGCAACAGGGGGCAGACAGATACGCAGTATTTT
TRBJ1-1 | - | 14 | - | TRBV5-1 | CASSLGAGNTEAFF | TGCGCCAGCAGCTTGGGGGCAGGTAACACTGAAGCTTTCTTT
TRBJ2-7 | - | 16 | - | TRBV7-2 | CASSWRGGGTPVEQYF | TGTGCCAGCAGCTGGAGGGGCGGGGGCACCCCTGTCGAGCAGTACTTC
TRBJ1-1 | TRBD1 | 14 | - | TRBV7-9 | CASSLDRGLTEAFF | TGTGCCAGCAGCTTAGACAGGGGGCTCACTGAAGCTTTCTTT
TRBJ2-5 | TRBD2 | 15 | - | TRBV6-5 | CASIRSGGAQETQYF | TGTGCCAGCATAAGAAGCGGGGGGGCCCAAGAGACCCAGTACTTC
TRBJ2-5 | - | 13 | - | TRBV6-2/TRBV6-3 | CASSYWQGLTQYF | TGTGCCAGCAGTTACTGGCAGGGGTTGACCCAGTACTTC
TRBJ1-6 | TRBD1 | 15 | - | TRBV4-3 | CASSQSYRGNSPLHF | TGCGCCAGCAGCCAGTCCTACAGGGGAAATTCACCCCTCCACTTT
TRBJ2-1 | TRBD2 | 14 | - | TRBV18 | CASSRAGHYNEQFF | TGTGCCAGCTCACGAGCGGGGCATTACAATGAGCAGTTCTTC
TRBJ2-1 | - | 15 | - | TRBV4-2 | CASSQGQGSYNEQFF | TGTGCCAGCAGCCAAGGGCAGGGCTCCTACAATGAGCAGTTCTTC
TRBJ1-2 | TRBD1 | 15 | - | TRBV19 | CASRYRDRVNYGYTF | TGTGCCAGTAGATACCGGGACAGGGTTAACTATGGCTACACCTTC
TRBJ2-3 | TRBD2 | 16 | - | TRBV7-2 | CASSEQRGARTDTQYF | TGTGCCAGCAGCGAACAGCGGGGGGCACGCACAGATACGCAGTATTTT
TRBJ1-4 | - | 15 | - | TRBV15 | CATSRDRGTNEKLFF | TGTGCCACCAGCAGAGATCGGGGGACTAATGAAAAACTGTTTTTT
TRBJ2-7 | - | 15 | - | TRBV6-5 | CASSPQDSFPYEQYF | TGTGCCAGCAGTCCCCAGGACAGTTTCCCCTACGAGCAGTACTTC
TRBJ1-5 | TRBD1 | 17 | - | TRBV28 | CASTTLGDSYSNQPQHF | TGTGCCAGCACCACTCTAGGGGACAGCTATAGCAATCAGCCCCAGCATTTT
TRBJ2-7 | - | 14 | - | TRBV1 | CTSSQLGRVNEQYF | TGCACCAGCAGCCAATTGGGGCGTGTCAACGAGCAGTACTTC
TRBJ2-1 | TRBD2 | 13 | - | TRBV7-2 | CASSLAGSGGLFF | TGTGCCAGCAGCTTAGCTGGCAGCGGGGGGTTGTTCTTC
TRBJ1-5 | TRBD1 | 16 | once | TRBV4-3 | CASSPGTGSNNQPQHF | TGCGCCAGCAGCCCTGGGACAGGGTCTAACAATCAGCCCCAGCATTTT
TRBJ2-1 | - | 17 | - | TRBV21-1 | CASSKKGQGRAYNEQFF | TGTGCCAGCAGCAAAAAGGGACAGGGAAGGGCCTACAATGAGCAGTTCTTC
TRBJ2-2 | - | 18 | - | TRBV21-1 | CASSKGRGTGKVFGELFF | TGTGCCAGCAGCAAAGGCCGGGGGACAGGGAAGGTTTTCGGGGAGCTGTTTTTT
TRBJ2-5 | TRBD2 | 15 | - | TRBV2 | CASRRLAGVQETQYF | TGTGCCAGCAGACGACTAGCGGGGGTCCAAGAGACCCAGTACTTC
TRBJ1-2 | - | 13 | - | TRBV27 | CASRGGTPYGYTF | TGTGCCAGCAGGGGAGGGACACCCTATGGCTACACCTTC
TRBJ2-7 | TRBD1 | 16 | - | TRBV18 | CASSPPRGQIAYEQYF | TGTGCCAGCTCACCACCGAGGGGGCAGATCGCCTACGAGCAGTACTTC
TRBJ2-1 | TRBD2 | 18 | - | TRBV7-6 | CASSLANLAGGLVGEQFF | TGTGCCAGCAGCTTAGCCAACCTAGCGGGGGGGCTGGTAGGTGAGCAGTTCTTC
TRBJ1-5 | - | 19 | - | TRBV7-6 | CASSLAAGGGRVVNQPQHF | TGTGCCAGCAGCTTAGCGGCGGGCGGGGGTCGAGTCGTCAATCAGCCCCAGCATTTT
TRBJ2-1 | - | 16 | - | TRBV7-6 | CASSSYPPSSYNEQFF | TGTGCCAGCAGCTCTTACCCCCCCAGCTCCTACAATGAGCAGTTCTTC
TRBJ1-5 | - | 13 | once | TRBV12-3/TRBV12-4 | CASSLTGGQPQHF | TGTGCCAGCAGTTTGACGGGGGGTCAGCCCCAGCATTTT
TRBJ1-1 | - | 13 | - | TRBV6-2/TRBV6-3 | CASSYRGNTEAFF | TGTGCCAGCAGTTACAGGGGGAACACTGAAGCTTTCTTT
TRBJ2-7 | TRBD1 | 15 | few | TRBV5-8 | CASSPYRTGEYEQYF | TGTGCCAGCAGCCCTTACCGGACAGGGGAATACGAGCAGTACTTC
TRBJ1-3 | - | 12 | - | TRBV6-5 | CASSTPGNTIYF | TGTGCCAGCAGCACACCCGGAAACACCATATATTTT
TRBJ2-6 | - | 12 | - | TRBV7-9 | CASRSGANVLTF | TGTGCCAGTCGTTCCGGGGCCAACGTCCTGACTTTC
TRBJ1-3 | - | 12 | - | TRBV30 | CAWRWSGNTIYF | TGTGCCTGGCGGTGGTCTGGAAACACCATATATTTT
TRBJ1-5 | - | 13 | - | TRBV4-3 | CASATQANQPQHF | TGCGCCAGCGCCACGCAGGCCAATCAGCCCCAGCATTTT
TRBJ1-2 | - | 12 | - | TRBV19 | CATLQRNYGYTF | TGTGCCACTCTTCAGAGGAACTATGGCTACACCTTC
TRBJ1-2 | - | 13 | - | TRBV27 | CASSSASTYGYTF | TGTGCCAGCAGTTCCGCCTCCACTTATGGCTACACCTTC
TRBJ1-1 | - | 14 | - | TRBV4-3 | CASSLGGWNTEAFF | TGCGCCAGCAGCCTTGGCGGCTGGAACACTGAAGCTTTCTTT
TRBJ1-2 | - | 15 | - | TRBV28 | CASSLSPEGIYGYTF | TGTGCCAGCAGTTTATCTCCGGAGGGGATCTATGGCTACACCTTC
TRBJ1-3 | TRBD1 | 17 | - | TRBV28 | CASSLMDRALSGNTIYF | TGTGCCAGCAGTTTGATGGACAGGGCCTTATCTGGAAACACCATATATTTT
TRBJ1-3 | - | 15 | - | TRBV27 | CASSLSPSSGNTIYF | TGTGCCAGCAGTTTATCGCCGAGCTCTGGAAACACCATATATTTT